This is a list of T cell receptor beta chains from one sample in a study of early T cells in non-severe SARS-CoV-2 infection. In TCRdb, the 5' RACE reads were re-called with MiXCR into one record per CDR3 protein. The sample records around 50,000 distinct CDR3 sequences, more than 9% being singletons. Sequencing input: whole blood. Receptors were obtained from an adult who was a healthcare worker with PCR-confirmed SARS-CoV-2 infection or an uninfected control (not recorded which). Each CDR3 is given with its conserved first and last residue. D genes are given only for firm matches. Clone size appears in some rows only: once, few, many, or a class for an expanded clone.

TRBJ2-3 | . | 14 | TRBV10-1 | many | TGCGCCAGCAGTAGGGGGGGCCTGACAGATACGCAGTATTTT | CASSRGGLTDTQYF
TRBJ1-6 | . | 15 | TRBV5-1 | few | TGCGCCAGCAGCGAAAACCCAGGTGTGGATTCACCCCTCCACTTT | CASSENPGVDSPLHF
TRBJ2-7 | . | 12 | TRBV20-1 | many | TGCAGTGCCAACGACAGGATCTACGAGCAGTACTTC | CSANDRIYEQYF
TRBJ2-7 | . | 13 | TRBV20-1 | many | TGCAGTGCTGCCATGGGGGCCTGGGACGAGCAGTACTTC | CSAAMGAWDEQYF
TRBJ2-5 | TRBD1 | 17 | TRBV7-9 | few | TGTGCCAGCAGCTTAGGGGACAGGCTTGTTGCCCAAGAGACCCAGTACTTC | CASSLGDRLVAQETQYF
TRBJ2-1 | TRBD1 | 16 | TRBV10-3 | many | TGTGCCATCAGTGATACAGGGGGCGGCCGAAACAATGAGCAGTTCTTC | CAISDTGGGRNNEQFF
TRBJ1-5 | TRBD1 | 18 | TRBV10-1 | few | TGCGCCAGCCATCCAGGACAGGGGGCCAGTATTGGCAATCAGCCCCAGCATTTT | CASHPGQGASIGNQPQHF
TRBJ2-3 | . | 16 | TRBV20-1 | few | TGCAGTGCTAGAGATCTGGCCCGCGGGGGCGCAGATACGCAGTATTTT | CSARDLARGGADTQYF
TRBJ2-7 | TRBD1 | 14 | TRBV14 | many | TGTGCCAGCAGCCGGGACAGGAACTCCTACGAGCAGTACTTC | CASSRDRNSYEQYF
TRBJ2-5 | . | 15 | TRBV7-3 | . | TGTGCCAGCAGCTTAGACGGGGGCGCAGGAGAGACCCAGTACTTC | CASSLDGGAGETQYF
TRBJ2-1 | . | 13 | TRBV20-1 | many | TGCAGTGCTAGATATAGACAGTTTAATGAGCAGTTCTTC | CSARYRQFNEQFF
TRBJ2-1 | TRBD1 | 13 | TRBV7-6 | many | TGTGCCAGCAGCTTCAGACAGGGCGATGAGCAGTTCTTC | CASSFRQGDEQFF
TRBJ1-5 | . | 13 | TRBV6-6 | . | TGTGCCAGCCTGAGTTACGGCAATCAGCCCCAGCATTTT | CASLSYGNQPQHF
TRBJ1-1 | . | 14 | TRBV29-1 | many | TGCAGCGTTGAGTGGGGAAATTTGAACACTGAAGCTTTCTTT | CSVEWGNLNTEAFF
TRBJ1-4 | . | 14 | TRBV2 | many | TGTGCCAGCAAAGTTAGCGCAACTAATGAAAAACTGTTTTTT | CASKVSATNEKLFF
TRBJ2-7 | . | 12 | TRBV12-3/TRBV12-4 | few | TGTGCCAGCGGGCTGCGCGGCTACGAGCAGTACTTC | CASGLRGYEQYF
TRBJ2-3 | . | 11 | TRBV20-1 | . | TGCAGTGCCTGGTGGCTTAACACGCAGTATTTT | CSAWWLNTQYF
TRBJ1-5 | . | 12 | TRBV27 | . | TGTGCCAGCAGTCCCACGGGCCAGCCCCAGCATTTT | CASSPTGQPQHF
TRBJ1-4 | . | 14 | TRBV5-1 | few | TGCGCCAGCAGCTTCCGGGACCCGAATGAAAAACTGTTTTTT | CASSFRDPNEKLFF
TRBJ2-1 | TRBD2 | 20 | TRBV6-1 | . | TGTGCCAGCATCGCTCCCTCCGGGACTAGCGGGGGGACATACTACAATGAGCAGTTCTTC | CASIAPSGTSGGTYYNEQFF
TRBJ2-2 | . | 14 | TRBV9 | few | TGTGCCAGCAGCGTAGTGGCGGGACCCGGGGAGCTGTTTTTT | CASSVVAGPGELFF
TRBJ1-1 | . | 13 | TRBV6-2/TRBV6-3 | few | TGTGCCAGCTTAAAACTCACCGACACTGAAGCTTTCTTT | CASLKLTDTEAFF
TRBJ2-1 | . | 13 | TRBV5-1 | . | TGCGCCAGCAGCTTGGACACCAACAATGAGCAGTTCTTC | CASSLDTNNEQFF
TRBJ2-7 | TRBD1 | 15 | TRBV24-1 | . | TGTGCCACCAGTTCTACCGGGACAGGGGGCTACGAGCAGTACTTC | CATSSTGTGGYEQYF
TRBJ1-2 | . | 13 | TRBV29-1 | . | TGCAGCGTTGAAGATCCGGGACGGTATGGCTACACCTTC | CSVEDPGRYGYTF
TRBJ2-7 | TRBD2 | 17 | TRBV6-6 | . | TGTGCCAGCAGTTACTCGGCGGGACTAGCGGGAGGGTACGAGCAGTACTTC | CASSYSAGLAGGYEQYF
TRBJ2-7 | . | 13 | TRBV3-1 | . | TGTGCCACTCAAAGGTCGGGAAGCTACGAGCAGTACTTC | CATQRSGSYEQYF
TRBJ1-2 | TRBD1 | 17 | TRBV12-3/TRBV12-4 | many | TGTGCCAGCATCAGCCGACAGGGGCCCACAGCTAACTATGGCTACACCTTC | CASISRQGPTANYGYTF
TRBJ2-2 | TRBD2 | 16 | TRBV11-1 | many | TGTGCCAGCAGCCCTCGACTAGCGGGTTACACCGGGGAGCTGTTTTTT | CASSPRLAGYTGELFF
TRBJ2-7 | TRBD2 | 15 | TRBV7-6 | few | TGTGCCAGCAGCTTTTCTAGCGGGGGGGCGGACGAGCAGTACTTC | CASSFSSGGADEQYF
TRBJ1-5 | . | 14 | TRBV19 | . | TGTGCCAGTAGTATCCGGCGTAGCAATCAGCCCCAGCATTTT | CASSIRRSNQPQHF
TRBJ2-3 | . | 16 | TRBV12-3/TRBV12-4 | . | TGTGCCAGCAGTTTCGGAGGAGCCGCTAGCACAGATACGCAGTATTTT | CASSFGGAASTDTQYF
TRBJ2-2 | . | 15 | TRBV7-9 | many | TGTGCCAGCAGCTTAATGGCGGGTTATGACCGGGAGCTGTTTTTT | CASSLMAGYDRELFF
TRBJ1-2 | . | 13 | TRBV7-2 | . | TGTGCCAGCAGCTTAGAAGGGGCGGGCGGCTACACCTTC | CASSLEGAGGYTF
TRBJ2-1 | . | 14 | TRBV6-5 | . | TGTGCCAGCAGTTGGGGTGGGGACCACAATGAGCAGTTCTTC | CASSWGGDHNEQFF
TRBJ2-7 | . | 14 | TRBV12-3/TRBV12-4 | . | TGTGCCAGCAGTTTGACAGGATCAGGCTACGAGCAGTACTTC | CASSLTGSGYEQYF
TRBJ1-5 | TRBD1 | 15 | TRBV7-9 | many | TGTGCCAGCAGCCCACAGGGGGCTGGCAATCAGCCCCAGCATTTT | CASSPQGAGNQPQHF
TRBJ2-1 | TRBD1 | 15 | TRBV15 | . | TGTGCCACCAGCTCTGGGACAGGTACCTACAATGAGCAGTTCTTC | CATSSGTGTYNEQFF
TRBJ1-2 | . | 13 | TRBV7-9 | . | TGTGCCAGCAGCTTAGCTAATTTGCGAGGCTACACCTTC | CASSLANLRGYTF
TRBJ2-2 | TRBD2 | 16 | TRBV7-8 | few | TGTGCCAGCAGCTCGCTCGGGCGGGAGTTCACCGGGGAGCTGTTTTTT | CASSSLGREFTGELFF
TRBJ2-3 | . | 12 | TRBV2 | many | TGTGCCAGCAGCAAGGTCACAGATACGCAGTATTTT | CASSKVTDTQYF
TRBJ1-2 | . | 13 | TRBV9 | few | TGTGCCAGCAGCGGGGACCAGTCCTATGGCTACACCTTC | CASSGDQSYGYTF
TRBJ2-2 | TRBD1 | 14 | TRBV19 | few | TGTGCCAGTACCGCTTGGGACAGGCCGGGGGAGCTGTTTTTT | CASTAWDRPGELFF
TRBJ1-2 | . | 12 | TRBV11-2 | few | TGTGCCAGCAGCTTTGGGTACTCAGGCTACACCTTC | CASSFGYSGYTF
TRBJ2-1 | TRBD2 | 15 | TRBV19 | . | TGTGCCAGTAGTATGGGGACTAGCGGGTACAATGAGCAGTTCTTC | CASSMGTSGYNEQFF
TRBJ1-5 | TRBD1 | 14 | TRBV2 | few | TGTGCCAGCAGTGGGACAGGGGTAGGAAGGCCCCAGCATTTT | CASSGTGVGRPQHF
TRBJ1-2 | . | 12 | TRBV12-3/TRBV12-4 | . | TGTGCCAGCATGGGCGGATACTATGGCTACACCTTC | CASMGGYYGYTF
TRBJ1-2 | . | 15 | TRBV5-1 | few | TGCGCCAGCAGCTTGGACAGGGCTCCTAACTATGGCTACACCTTC | CASSLDRAPNYGYTF
TRBJ2-7 | . | 13 | TRBV25-1 | many | TGTGCCAGCTCCGAAGGGGGGCCCTACGAGCAGTACTTC | CASSEGGPYEQYF
TRBJ2-5 | . | 14 | TRBV28 | medium-sized | TGTGCCAGCAGTTTATTCACCTTGGGAGAGACCCAGTACTTC | CASSLFTLGETQYF
TRBJ1-5 | TRBD1 | 16 | TRBV12-3/TRBV12-4 | many | TGTGCCAGCAGTACGGCCGGGACAGGGCGCAATCAGCCCCAGCATTTT | CASSTAGTGRNQPQHF
TRBJ2-2 | . | 17 | TRBV24-1 | many | TGTGCCACCAGTGACCCAGGGAAGGATCCAAACACCGGGGAGCTGTTTTTT | CATSDPGKDPNTGELFF
TRBJ1-1 | TRBD1 | 15 | TRBV5-1 | many | TGCGCCAGCAGCATGATGGGACAGTGGGACACTGAAGCTTTCTTT | CASSMMGQWDTEAFF
TRBJ2-3 | . | 12 | TRBV12-3/TRBV12-4 | . | TGTGCCAGCAGTCAGACCATGCGAACGCAGTATTTT | CASSQTMRTQYF
TRBJ1-1 | . | 12 | TRBV28 | . | TGTGCCAGCAGTCGGAGGGAAACTGAAGCTTTCTTT | CASSRRETEAFF
TRBJ1-5 | . | 14 | TRBV3-1 | . | TGTGCCAGCAGCCAAGCGGCAGGGAATCAGCCCCAGCATTTC | CASSQAAGNQPQHF
TRBJ2-3 | . | 14 | TRBV4-1 | many | TGCGCCAGCAGCCACGACGTCGGGCCTTTTACGCAGTATTTT | CASSHDVGPFTQYF
TRBJ1-2 | . | 14 | TRBV27 | many | TGTGCCAGCAGTCCCCGGCGGGGTGTTGCTGGCTACACCTTC | CASSPRRGVAGYTF
TRBJ2-7 | . | 14 | TRBV28 | few | TGTGCCAGCACCCCTACTGGGGTTCCCTACGAGCAGTACTTC | CASTPTGVPYEQYF